What follows are 24 T cell receptor beta chains derived from one specimen sequenced in a study of blood T cells in healthy people across ages. Primers used in a second PCR of roughly 7 to 12 cycles were a sample-barcoded 5' primer and a J-beta primer mix. In TCRdb, the 5' RACE reads were re-called with MiXCR into one record per CDR3 protein. Here the sample spans 1.5 million to 2 million distinct CDR3 sequences, roughly 30% being singletons. Sequencing was done on a sample of blood. These receptor sequences come from a woman under 40 in good health.

Only a few counts were recorded for this clonotype. CDR3 DNA: TGTGCCAGCAGTGTAAATAGGGATCTACGTTCACCCCTCCACTTT. Encoded protein: CASSVNRDLRSPLHF. The V gene is TRBV27, the J gene TRBJ1-6; D is unresolved. This CDR3 is built from 15 residues. Trimming shortened V by 5 bases and J by 9 bases, and 17 bases separated the two germline ends. Germline CDR1 MNHEY, CDR2 SMNVEV (reference sequence).

The V gene is TRBV12-3 or TRBV12-4, the J gene TRBJ2-3; 10 bases agree with TRBD2. V lost 5 bases and J lost 6; bases outside the gene matches: 14. The CDR3 extends over 17 amino acids. Here the CDR3 reads CASSRVVLAGVGDTQYF. The CDR3 nucleotides read TGTGCCAGCAGTCGAGTGGTTCTAGCGGGAGTCGGTGATACGCAGTATTTT.

This chain connects TRBV2 to TRBJ1-5; 8 bases map to TRBD1. CDR3 size: 13 residues. Germline CDR1 and CDR2: SNHLY and FYNNEI. The junction had 8 bases not matched to a gene; V was cut back by 10 bases and J by 6 bases. The CDR3 spells CANRGQGRQPQHF. DNA of the CDR3: TGTGCCAACAGAGGACAGGGCCGTCAGCCCCAGCATTTT.

The chain links TRBV19 to TRBJ2-7; D gene uncertain. Germline values: CDR1 LNHDA, CDR2 SQIVND (reference sequence). The CDR3 loop spans 14 amino acids. Trimming took 6 bases from V and 0 from J, leaving 12 bases between them. This chain's CDR3 is CASRNSESSYEQYF. CDR3 sequence (DNA): TGTGCCAGTAGGAACTCGGAAAGCTCCTACGAGCAGTACTTC.

This clonotype showed up just a few times. This CDR3 is CASSEQGAIPNLGYTF. The DNA for the CDR3 is TGTGCCAGCAGTGAACAGGGGGCTATCCCAAATCTTGGCTACACCTTC. The chain has TRBV25-1 and TRBJ1-2; 8 positions match TRBD1. Germline CDR1 reads MGHDK; CDR2 reads SYGVNS. CDR3 length equals 16 residues. Losses at the gene ends were 2 bases for V and 7 bases for J; bases not matched to a gene: 12.

A note on this clonotype: It may be a read error: a sequence one base away is much more abundant. The genes are TRBV20-1 and TRBJ2-4; 8 positions agree with TRBD2. Germline assignment: CDR1 DFQATT and CDR2 SNEGSKA (reference sequence). V shed 2 bases and J 13 bases; nucleotides not matched to a gene: 16. This CDR3 region has 15 residues. DNA for the CDR3: TGCAGTGCTAGACCTAGCGGGTTGCCCTACAATGAGCAGTACTTC. This translates into CSARPSGLPYNEQYF.

The V and J genes are TRBV20-1 and TRBJ2-1; 12 nucleotides match TRBD2. The germline V gene has CDR1 DFQATT and CDR2 SNEGSKA (reference sequence). The CDR3 is 16 residues long. With V trimmed by 5 bases and J by 4 bases, 9 bases remained unmatched. The CDR3 is CSARGVLAGGYNEQFF. The CDR3 region has the DNA TGCAGTGCTCGAGGGGTACTAGCGGGGGGATACAATGAGCAGTTCTTC.

This clonotype was found a few times. The chain uses TRBV20-1 and TRBJ1-1; D remains unclear. Trimming shortened V by 3 bases and J by 1 base, and 12 bases separated the two germline ends. In germline, CDR1 is DFQATT, CDR2 SNEGSKA (reference sequence). The CDR3 extends over 14 amino acids. The chain's CDR3 is CSASIPGPNTEAFF. CDR3 in DNA: TGCAGTGCTAGTATCCCAGGACCGAACACTGAAGCTTTCTTT.

Comment on this clonotype: This sequence may be a read error, since a much larger clone differs from it by one base. This rearrangement joins TRBV28 to TRBJ1-2; TRBD1 agrees at 7 bases. V lost 8 bases and J lost 5; bases outside the gene matches: 8. This CDR3 contains 13 residues. Germline CDR1 MDHEN, CDR2 SYDVKM. The CDR3 DNA follows: TGTGCCAGCTACGACAGGGAGAGTTATGGCTACACCTTC. Protein product: CASYDRESYGYTF.

J is TRBJ2-1 and V is TRBV10-3, with 15 bases identical to TRBD2. V trimming: 3 bases; J trimming: 5 bases; junction bases outside the gene matches: 8. The germline V gene encodes CDR1 ENHRY and CDR2 SYGVKD. The CDR3 covers 18 residues. CDR3 region: CAISDSEGLAGGDNEQFF. Written as DNA, the CDR3 is TGTGCCATCAGTGACTCGGAGGGACTAGCGGGAGGTGACAATGAGCAGTTCTTC.

V gene TRBV3-1 combines with J gene TRBJ1-4; unclear D gene. The CDR3 totals 15 residues. The germline CDR1 and CDR2 sequences are LGHDT and YNNKEL (reference sequence). Trimming pared 4 bases from V and 3 bases from J, leaving 12 bases between. This chain's CDR3 is CASSRAGRANEKLFF. CDR3 sequence (DNA): TGTGCCAGCAGCCGAGCCGGACGGGCTAATGAAAAACTGTTTTTT.

The chain uses TRBV20-1 and TRBJ2-4; 12 positions agree with TRBD1. The tail of the sequence fits TRBJ2-7 better, so the J call may be wrong. CDR1 is DFQATT and CDR2 is SNEGSKA in the germline V gene (reference sequence). The CDR3 has 17 residues. In DNA form, the CDR3 reads TGCAGTCAACGCGACGCGAGAAGGGGACAGGGGGCGGGCGAGCAGTACTTC. It yields the protein CSQRDARRGQGAGEQYF.

To note about this clonotype: The junction shows a germline mismatch at one end, possibly a read error. V usage is TRBV5-1 and J usage is TRBJ1-5, with a tentative D call TRBD1 (5 bases). The germline V gene has CDR1 SGHRS and CDR2 YFSETQ. The CDR3 loop spans 13 amino acids. This CDR3 reads CAGREGTNQPQHF. In nucleotides, the CDR3 is TGCGCCGGCAGGGAGGGGACCAATCAGCCCCAGCATTTT.

The chain carries TRBV7-7 and TRBJ2-5; D is perhaps TRBD2 (5 bases). This CDR3 is 14 amino acids long. V was pared by 10 bases and J by 13 bases, with 28 bases between. The germline gives CDR1 SSHAT, CDR2 FNYEAQ (reference sequence). The CDR3 here is CATSPRDYAVDLYF. CDR3 coding DNA: TGTGCCACTTCGCCTCGGGATTACGCGGTGGACCTGTACTTC.

This clonotype appeared a single time. The V and J genes are TRBV28 and TRBJ1-2; a possible D gene is TRBD1 (6 bases). This CDR3 contains 15 residues. The V gene lost 10 bases and the J gene lost 0 bases, with 18 bases spanning the gap. Germline V lookup: CDR1 MDHEN, CDR2 SYDVKM. CDR3 loop: CATSLGGRSNYGYTF. Here the CDR3 DNA reads TGTGCCACCTCATTAGGGGGGCGCTCTAACTATGGCTACACCTTC.

The rearrangement joins TRBV5-1 to TRBJ2-7; no reliable D call. The V gene lost 5 bases and the J gene lost 7 bases, with 19 bases spanning the gap. The CDR3 runs to 14 residues. Germline CDR1 is SGHRS and CDR2 is YFSETQ. The CDR3 sequence is CASRALLVNNEQYF. DNA of the CDR3: TGCGCCAGCAGAGCTCTTCTAGTCAACAATGAGCAGTACTTC.

The chain recombines TRBV20-1 with TRBJ2-3, with 7 bases identical to TRBD2. The trim removed 1 base at V and 3 bases at J, leaving 4 bases unmatched. CDR1 and CDR2 from the germline V gene are DFQATT and SNEGSKA (reference sequence). CDR3 length equals 14 residues. The CDR3 is CSARASGATDTQYF. The CDR3 bases are TGCAGTGCTAGAGCAAGCGGGGCGACAGATACGCAGTATTTT.

The table lists this clonotype with a few counts. V usage is TRBV27 and J usage is TRBJ2-1; 7 bases are a match to TRBD1. CDR1 is MNHEY and CDR2 is SMNVEV in the germline V gene (reference sequence). CDR3 size: 15 residues. Trimming cost V 6 bases and J 6 bases; bases outside gene matches: 11. For the CDR3, the DNA is TGTGCCAGCAGACTTGGACAGGTGGGATTCAATGAGCAGTTCTTC. This codes for CASRLGQVGFNEQFF.

The rearrangement joins TRBV10-1 to TRBJ1-2; tentatively, D is TRBD1 (6 bases). This CDR3 region has 14 residues. Germline V gives CDR1 WNHNN, CDR2 SYGVQD (reference sequence). Between the trimmed V and J ends, which lost 4 bases and 6 bases, there was a span of 15 bases. The CDR3 is CASSGQAGFNGYTF. CDR3 nucleotides: TGCGCCAGCAGTGGACAGGCGGGGTTCAATGGCTACACCTTC.

The chain combines TRBV15 with TRBJ1-2, with 7 nucleotides matching TRBD1. V gave up 0 bases and J gave up 5 bases; unmatched junction bases: 12. The germline V gene encodes CDR1 LNHNV and CDR2 YYDKDF (reference sequence). This CDR3 is built from 17 residues. CDR3 coding DNA: TGTGCCACCAGCAGAGATGGGACAGTGGGGCCACCATATGGCTACACCTTC. Its translation: CATSRDGTVGPPYGYTF. The complete variable domain, with remaining parts taken from reference TRBV15 and TRBJ1-2, reads DAMVIQNPRYQVTQFGKPVTLSCSQTLNHNVMYWYQQKSSQAPKLLFHYYDKDFNNEADTPDNFQSRRPNTSFCFLDIRSPGLGDTAMYLCATSRDGTVGPPYGYTFGSGTRLTVV.

The CDR3 region is CSAVVGFGNQPQHF. CDR3 bases: TGCAGTGCCGTGGTGGGTTTCGGCAATCAGCCCCAGCATTTT. The chain combines TRBV20-1 with TRBJ1-5; no firm D call. CDR3 size: 14 residues. V was trimmed by 6 bases and J by 2 bases, leaving 14 bases between them. Germline CDR1 and CDR2: DFQATT and SNEGSKA (reference sequence).

The CDR3 spells CASSYGARYGYTF. In nucleotides, the CDR3 is TGTGCCAGCAGTTACGGGGCTCGCTATGGCTACACCTTC. The V gene is TRBV6-5, the J gene TRBJ1-2, with D possibly matching TRBD1 (5 bases). CDR3 length: 13 amino acids. Looked up from germline, CDR1 is MNHEY and CDR2 is SVGAGI. Trimming pared 2 bases from V and 4 bases from J, leaving 8 bases between.

This clonotype was detected only a few times. The chain is built from TRBV15 and TRBJ1-4; TRBD1 is a possible D gene (5 bases). Trimming took off 5 bases at V and 0 bases at J, with 10 bases between the two ends. The CDR3 runs 15 residues. Germline-derived CDR1 and CDR2 are LNHNV and YYDKDF (reference sequence). CDR3 amino acids: CATSGGESTNEKLFF. DNA for the CDR3: TGTGCCACCAGCGGGGGGGAGTCAACTAATGAAAAACTGTTTTTT.

As concerns this clonotype: Compared with germline, one end of the junction differs, possibly owing to a read error. This rearrangement joins TRBV18 to TRBJ2-1; TRBD2 matches 13 bases. CDR1 KGHSH and CDR2 LQKENI come from the germline V gene. This CDR3 comprises 17 residues. The CDR3 here is CASSPQGLAGFRNERFF. The CDR3 nucleotides are TGTGCCAGCTCACCACAGGGACTAGCGGGATTTCGGAATGAGCGGTTCTTC.